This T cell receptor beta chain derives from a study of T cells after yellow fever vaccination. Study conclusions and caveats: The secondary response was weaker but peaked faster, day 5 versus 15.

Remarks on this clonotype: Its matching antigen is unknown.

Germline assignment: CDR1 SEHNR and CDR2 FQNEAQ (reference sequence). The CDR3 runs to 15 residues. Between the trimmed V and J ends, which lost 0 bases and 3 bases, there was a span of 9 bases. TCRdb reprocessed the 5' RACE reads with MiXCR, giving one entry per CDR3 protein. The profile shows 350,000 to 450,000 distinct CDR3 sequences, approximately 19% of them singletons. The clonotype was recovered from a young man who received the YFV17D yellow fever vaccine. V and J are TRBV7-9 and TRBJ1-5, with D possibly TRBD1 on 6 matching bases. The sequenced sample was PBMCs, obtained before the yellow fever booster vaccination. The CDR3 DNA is TGTGCCAGCAGCTTAGCCTGGACAGACAATCAGCCCCAGCATTTT. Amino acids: CASSLAWTDNQPQHF.